Following are 5 T cell receptor beta chains from one sample sequenced in a study of the immune and genomic landscape of osteosarcoma. TCRdb's table, derived via immunoSEQ multiplex PCR, lists solely in-frame clones and lacks some. The table has under 3,000 clones, approximately 70% seen once. Primary, local recurrence and metastasis osteosarcoma tumors were taken after treatment from poor-prognosis patients. Sequencing was done on a sample of osteosarcoma tumor tissue from the lung. The receptors stem from a human donor with osteosarcoma.

This clone was recorded once. This chain links TRBV13 with TRBJ2-3; no firm D call. The CDR3 runs 13 residues. Germline V lookup: CDR1 PRHDT, CDR2 FYEKMQ (reference sequence). Trimming stripped 2 bases from V and 4 bases from J, with 7 bases between. The CDR3 loop is CASSLNIADTQYF. CDR3 nucleotides: TGTGCCAGCAGCTTAAATATCGCAGATACGCAGTATTTT. Full variable domain (missing parts from reference TRBV13 and TRBJ2-3): AAGVIQSPRHLIKEKRETATLKCYPIPRHDTVYWYQQGPGQDPQFLISFYEKMQSDKGSIPDRFSAQQFSDYHSELNMSSLELGDSALYFCASSLNIADTQYFGPGTRLTVL.

The V and J genes are TRBV7-2 and TRBJ2-5; D is perhaps TRBD1 or TRBD2 (5 bases each). V was cut by 6 bases and J by 3 bases, with 14 bases left in between. The CDR3 runs to 14 residues. The germline CDR1 and CDR2 sequences are SGHTA and FQGNSA. CDR3 nucleotide sequence: TGTGCCAGCAGTCGGGGCTACCTCGAAGAGACCCAGTACTTC. Protein sequence: CASSRGYLEETQYF.

V and J are TRBV29-1 and TRBJ2-7, with D tentatively TRBD1 (6 bases). The germline V and J ends were trimmed by 5 bases and 5 bases, with 13 bases remaining between them. The CDR3 is 12 amino acids. Germline V gene sequence: CDR1 SQVTM, CDR2 ANQGSEA. DNA for the CDR3: TGCAGCGTTAGCAGGGGACGGAACGAGCAGTACTTC. Translation: CSVSRGRNEQYF.

This chain uses TRBV11-3 with TRBJ2-1, with TRBD1 as a possible D gene (5 bases). The length of the CDR3 is 16 residues. Germline CDR1 is SGHNT and CDR2 is YENEEA. Trimming cost V 0 bases and J 5 bases, with 14 bases left between them. CDR3 sequence: CASSLELGATNNEQFF. CDR3 in DNA: TGTGCCAGCAGCTTAGAGTTAGGGGCAACCAACAATGAGCAGTTCTTC.

The chain joins TRBV5-6 to TRBJ2-2; 9 bases map to TRBD1. The length of the CDR3 is 17 residues. V was pared by 1 base and J by 0 bases, with 4 bases of the junction left unmatched. Germline values: CDR1 SGHDT, CDR2 YYEEEE. The CDR3: CASSLSRQGANTGELFF. DNA of the CDR3: TGTGCCAGCAGCTTGTCGAGACAGGGGGCGAACACCGGGGAGCTGTTTTTT.